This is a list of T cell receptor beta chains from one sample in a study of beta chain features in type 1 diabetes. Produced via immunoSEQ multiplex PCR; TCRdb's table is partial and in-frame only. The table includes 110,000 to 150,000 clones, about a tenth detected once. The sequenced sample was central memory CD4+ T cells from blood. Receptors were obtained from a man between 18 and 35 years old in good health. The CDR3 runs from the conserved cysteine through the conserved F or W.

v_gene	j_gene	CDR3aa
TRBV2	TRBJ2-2	CASGGQGATGELFF
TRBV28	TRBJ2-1	CASSPLPGQGAGNEQFF
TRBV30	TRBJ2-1	CAWSTGIRYNEQFF
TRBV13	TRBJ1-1	CASSLTQTEAFF
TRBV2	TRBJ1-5	CASSNIGNQPQHF
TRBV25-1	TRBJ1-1	CASSGGRGKLGTEAFF
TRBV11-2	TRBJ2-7	CASGKTGVYEQYF
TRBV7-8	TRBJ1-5	CASSLAEGTQPQHF
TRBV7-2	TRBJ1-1	CASSLMGRTEAFF
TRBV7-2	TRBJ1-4	CASSPTVVATNEKLFF
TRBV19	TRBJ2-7	CASSLGQSSYEQYF
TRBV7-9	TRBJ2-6	CASSFHGANVLTF
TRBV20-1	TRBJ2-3	CSATSTDTQYF
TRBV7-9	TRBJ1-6	CASSPLRVENSPLHF
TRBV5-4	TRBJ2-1	CASSPKRGVLHEQFF
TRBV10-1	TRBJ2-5	CASSESGSRRETQYF
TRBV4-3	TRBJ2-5	CASSQDIGQAQETQYF
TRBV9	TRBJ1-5	CASSLGTGINQPQHF
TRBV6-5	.	CASSYGKEGEQYF
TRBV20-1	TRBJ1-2	CSAYQYGYTF
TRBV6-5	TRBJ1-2	CASSYDRDNYGYTF
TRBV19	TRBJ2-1	CASSRELAGGNEQFF
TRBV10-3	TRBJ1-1	CAISTGGGSTEAFF
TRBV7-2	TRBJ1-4	CASSLSFGEKLFF
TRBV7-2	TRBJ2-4	CASAGTSGGAIAKNIQYF
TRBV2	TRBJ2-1	CASSEEGGSYNEQFF
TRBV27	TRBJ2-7	CASSRLAGGRYEQYF
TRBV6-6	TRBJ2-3	CASSGLSGGSTDTQYF
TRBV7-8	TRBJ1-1	CASSLARAGVSRDRNTEAFF
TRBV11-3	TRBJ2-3	CASSSNTDTQYF
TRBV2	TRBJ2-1	CASYGLAGDNEQFF
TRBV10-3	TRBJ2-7	CAIASPDSSYEQYF
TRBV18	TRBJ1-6	CASSPTGGSNSPLHF
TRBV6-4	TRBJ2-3	CASSSGGSDTQYF
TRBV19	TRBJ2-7	CASSITQGSYEQYF
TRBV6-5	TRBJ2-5	CASRLGGQETQYF
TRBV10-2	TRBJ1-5	CATNTGSGQPQHF
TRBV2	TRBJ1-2	CASSDDSSLGGYTF
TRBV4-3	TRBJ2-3	CASSQQGQWRDTQYF
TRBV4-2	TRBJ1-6	CASSQDINSPLHF